The 7 T cell receptor beta chains presented below share a single source sample, sequenced in a study of T cells in women clearing cervical HPV infection. Assay: immunoSEQ multiplex PCR; the TCRdb copy retains only in-frame clones and omits some. The listing records around 44,000 clones. The sample consisted of blood buffy coat. The receptors derive from a woman aged 18-70 years with a cervical HPV16 infection that either progressed to CIN3+ or cleared (not recorded which).

With respect to this clone: Read data end 3 residues before the CDR3 end; the end is taken from the germline J gene. The rearrangement uses TRBV5-1 and TRBJ2-3; tentative D call: TRBD1 (6 bases). This CDR3 region has 15 residues. V was pared by 6 bases and J by 5 bases, with 19 bases between. Germline-derived CDR1 and CDR2 are SGHRS and YFSETQ. This CDR3 is CASTTGTSRIDTQYF. Incomplete CDR3 DNA: TGCGCCAGCACCACCGGGACAAGTCGTATAGATACG. Combining the CDR3 with reference TRBV5-1 and TRBJ2-3 gives the whole variable domain KAGVTQTPRYLIKTRGQQVTLSCSPISGHRSVSWYQQTPGQGLQFLFEYFSETQRNKGNFPGRFSGRQFSNSRSEMNVSTLELGDSALYLCASTTGTSRIDTQYFGPGTRLTVL.

Concerning this clone: The missing CDR3 end, 3 residues past where the read stops, is filled in from the germline J gene. The sample holds other DNA sequences that translate to the same CDR3. V gene TRBV18 combines with J gene TRBJ2-1, with 7 bases identical to TRBD2. With 3 bases clipped from V and 9 bases from J, the junction kept 8 bases outside the gene matches. This CDR3 comprises 14 residues. Germline CDR1 and CDR2: KGHSH and LQKENI. The CDR3 DNA, read in part, is TGTGCCAGCTCACCCATCCCCGGGGAGGGTGAG. Its protein is CASSPIPGEGE. The entire CDR3 protein reads CASSPIPGEGEQFF.

As regards this clone: The CDR3 extends 3 residues past the end of the read, so its final part is completed from the germline J gene. J is TRBJ1-1 and V is TRBV6-2 or TRBV6-3; perhaps TRBD1 as D (6 bases). With 6 bases removed from V and 1 base from J, the gap between germline ends came to 12 bases. From germline, CDR1 is MNHEY and CDR2 SVGEGT. This CDR3 has 14 residues. Partial CDR3 DNA: TGTGCCAGCAGGTCCGGGACACCGAACACTGAA. It translates to CASRSGTPNTE. The CDR3 reads in full as CASRSGTPNTEAFF.

As regards this clone: The CDR3 end falls 3 residues outside the read, so it is completed with the germline J gene. This chain links TRBV5-6 with TRBJ1-6, with D possibly being TRBD1 (5 bases). Germline CDR1 is SGHDT and CDR2 is YYEEEE. This CDR3 is 14 amino acids long. V was shortened by 2 bases and J by 9 bases, with 12 bases between the two germline ends. The chain's CDR3 is CASSFQGVISPLHF. The CDR3 DNA, read in part, is TGTGCCAGCAGCTTTCAGGGAGTCATTTCACCC.

Points on this clone: The read ends 3 residues shy of where the CDR3 ends; the end is completed using the germline J gene. This chain connects TRBV20-1 to TRBJ2-5; 10 nucleotides match TRBD1. The V gene's germline CDR1 is DFQATT and CDR2 SNEGSKA (reference sequence). The CDR3 has 14 residues. Unmatched junction bases numbered 10, after V lost 7 bases and J lost 5 bases. The CDR3 region is CSVFPGQGRETQYF. The DNA read from the CDR3 is TGCAGTGTCTTTCCGGGACAGGGGAGGGAGACC.

A remark on this clone: The read ends 3 residues before the CDR3 terminus; that terminus is restored from the germline J gene. The chain links TRBV20-1 to TRBJ2-2, with 9 bases that match TRBD1. V trimming: 0 bases; J trimming: 5 bases; junction bases outside the gene matches: 7. The CDR3 loop spans 16 amino acids. CDR1 and CDR2 from the germline V gene are DFQATT and SNEGSKA (reference sequence). The CDR3 loop reads CSARERDRAETGELFF. The CDR3 bases that were read are TGCAGTGCTAGAGAAAGGGACAGGGCGGAGACCGGGGAG.

A note on this clone: The read gets to within 3 residues of the CDR3 end, and the germline J gene fills in the rest. This chain connects TRBV14 to TRBJ2-4; 8 nucleotides agree with TRBD2. Germline values: CDR1 SGHDN, CDR2 FVKESK. The trim removed 0 bases at V and 9 bases at J, leaving 13 bases unmatched. This CDR3 spans 17 amino acids. The sequenced part of the CDR3 DNA is TGTGCCAGCAGCCAAGATCGAAGAGCGGGAGCGATCGGCATT. The encoded protein is CASSQDRRAGAIGI. The whole CDR3 is CASSQDRRAGAIGIQYF.